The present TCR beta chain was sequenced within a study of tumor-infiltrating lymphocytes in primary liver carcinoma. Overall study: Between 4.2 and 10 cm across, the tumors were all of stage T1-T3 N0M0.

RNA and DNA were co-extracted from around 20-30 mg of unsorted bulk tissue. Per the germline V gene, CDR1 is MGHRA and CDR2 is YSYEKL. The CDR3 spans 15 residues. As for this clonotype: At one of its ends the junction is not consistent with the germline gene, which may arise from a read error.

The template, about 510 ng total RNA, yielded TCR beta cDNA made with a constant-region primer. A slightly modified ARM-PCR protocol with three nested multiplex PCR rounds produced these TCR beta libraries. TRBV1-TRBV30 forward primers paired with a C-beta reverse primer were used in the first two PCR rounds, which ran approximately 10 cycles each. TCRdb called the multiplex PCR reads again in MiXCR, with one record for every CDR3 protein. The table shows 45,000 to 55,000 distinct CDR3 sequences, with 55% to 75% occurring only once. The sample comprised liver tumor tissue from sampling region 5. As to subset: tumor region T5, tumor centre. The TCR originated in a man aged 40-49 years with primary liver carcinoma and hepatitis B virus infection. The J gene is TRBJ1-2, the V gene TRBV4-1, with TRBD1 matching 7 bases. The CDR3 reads CANSPSEGASYGYTF. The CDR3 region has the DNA TGCGCCAACAGCCCGAGCGAGGGGGCAAGCTATGGCTACACCTTC.